The 5 T cell receptor beta chains reported below all come from one sample, sequenced in a study of shared clonotypes between healthy human individuals. Repertoires were generated with immunoSEQ multiplex PCR, while TCRdb's copy carries only in-frame clones and drops some. The repertoire holds approximately 500,000 clones, with 96% as singletons. The sample taken for sequencing was naive CD4+ T cells sorted from blood. Subset noted: CD45RA+ positively selected. Receptor source: a woman in her twenties or thirties in good health.

The genes are TRBV28 and TRBJ2-3; D might be TRBD2 (7 bases). The CDR3 runs 15 residues. Germline CDR1 MDHEN, CDR2 SYDVKM. The V end was cut by 7 bases, the J end by 0 bases, with 14 bases between. The CDR3 sequence: CASTGGRGSTDTQYF. DNA of the CDR3: TGTGCCAGCACCGGGGGGCGGGGGAGCACAGATACGCAGTATTTT.

This chain joins TRBV6-5 and TRBJ1-1; D unresolved. This CDR3 comprises 15 residues. Germline CDR1 reads MNHEY; CDR2 reads SVGAGI. Trimming removed 4 bases from V and 5 bases from J, with 17 bases in between. The CDR3 region is CASSSPTKKRTEAFF. Here the CDR3 DNA reads TGTGCCAGCAGTTCCCCGACTAAAAAAAGGACTGAAGCTTTCTTT.

V and J are TRBV9 and TRBJ2-5; D tentatively fits TRBD1 or TRBD2 (5 bases each). CDR3 length: 14 amino acids. Germline V gene lookup returns CDR1 SGDLS and CDR2 YYNGEE. Trimming pared 3 bases from V and 2 bases from J, leaving 11 bases between. CDR3 nucleotides: TGTGCCAGCAGCGGGGGACGGGTACAAGAGACCCAGTACTTC. Encoded protein: CASSGGRVQETQYF.

The chain links TRBV27 to TRBJ1-5; D unclear. The germline V gene has CDR1 MNHEY and CDR2 SMNVEV (reference sequence). The CDR3 is 16 amino acids. V shed 1 base and J shed 4 bases, with 14 bases lying between them. Here the CDR3 DNA reads TGTGCCAGCAGTTTATATTCAGATAATAAGAATCAGCCCCAGCATTTT. Translation gives CASSLYSDNKNQPQHF.

The rearrangement uses TRBV5-1 and TRBJ1-1, with D perhaps matching TRBD1 (5 bases). Germline loops: CDR1 SGHRS, CDR2 YFSETQ. Trimming removed 1 base from V and 3 bases from J, with 19 bases in between. The CDR3 length is 17 residues. CDR3 nucleotide sequence: TGCGCCAGCAGCTTGCGAGGAGGGGCGGGTAGGCACACTGAAGCTTTCTTT. This codes for CASSLRGGAGRHTEAFF.